This T cell receptor beta chain came from a study of OX40 agonist ivuxolimab in advanced cancers. As for the study more broadly: The costimulatory receptor OX40 (CD134) was targeted by ivuxolimab, a fully human IgG2 agonistic monoclonal antibody. Intravenous ivuxolimab was administered to patients every 2 weeks at six dose levels: 0.01, 0.1, 0.3, 1.5, 3 and 10 mg/kg. Of the roughly 51 dose-escalation patients, hepatocellular carcinoma was present in roughly 19, melanoma in about 15, renal cell carcinoma in 9 and head and neck cancer in 9. In the dose-escalation cohort, around four fifths of patients were male, and the mean age was 60 years with a range of roughly 23 to 90. Prior anti-PD-1, anti-PD-L1 or anti-CTLA-4 therapy was permitted, and approximately 42% of dose-escalation patients had received checkpoint inhibitors. Partial responses occurred in three dose-escalation patients: two with cutaneous melanoma and one with hepatocellular carcinoma. Peripheral TCRbeta sequencing was intended to test whether TCR sequence diversity was altered and clonal T-cell expansion was caused by ivuxolimab. The monotherapy dose-escalation portion (N ≈ 50 patients) of the phase I ivuxolimab trial is reported in the paper.

The trial excluded patients who had a history of autoimmune disease or were on systemic immunosuppression. Peripheral blood for TCR sequencing was collected from all dose cohorts at baseline, on cycle 4 day 1, and on cycle 7 day 1. The samples were drawn from a first-in-human, open-label, multicenter phase I dose-escalation trial of ivuxolimab. Adults with locally advanced or metastatic melanoma, renal cell carcinoma, hepatocellular carcinoma or head and neck squamous cell carcinoma were enrolled in the trial. Before TCR sequencing, CD4+ T cells and CD8+ T cells from peripheral blood were sorted into separate populations. Broad study findings and their caveats: After ivuxolimab, expanded clones were on average more numerous among CD8+ T cells than among CD4+ T cells. Low levels of normalized T-cell clonal expansion were also seen in some nonresponding patients. In the 0.1-3.0 mg/kg groups, partial responders were among the patients with the lowest normalized peripheral clonal expansion, particularly in CD8+ T cells. Which antigens the clonally expanded peripheral T cells were specific for was not determined. At doses from 0.1 to 3.0 mg/kg, clonal expansion was seen in both CD4+ and CD8+ blood T cells between baseline and week 6.

Genomic DNA was isolated from the sorted cells so that the TCRbeta CDR3 region could be sequenced. The immunoSEQ Assay was used for sequencing of TCRbeta CDR3 regions. In its TCRdb copy, this immuneACCESS table keeps in-frame sequences only and misses some clones. Where compared with another copy, unresolved V genes explain less than half of these, and the others have no known cause. The sample data list 65,000 to 85,000 clones, and about 90% of these were observed just once. The ten largest clones add up to 6% to 8% of the sample. The CDR3 contains 11 residues, cysteine and phenylalanine counted. Just CDR3 DNA is preserved here, 33 bases in frame from base 1. At the junction V is shortened by 5 bases and J by 7 bases, with 11 bases in between. As encoded in the germline V gene, CDR1 is SQVTM while CDR2 is ANQGSEA. This clone was counted between two and nine times. It has no known antigen specificity. Base qualities are not recorded, but no much larger clone differs from it by a single base.

The receptor chain draws on TRBV29-1 and TRBJ1-1; a weak D assignment points to TRBD1 (6 bases agree). The material sequenced was CD4+ or CD8+ T cells sorted from blood, taken in a trial of the OX40 agonist ivuxolimab. The TCR originated in an adult with an advanced solid tumor such as melanoma, head and neck, liver or kidney cancer. The nucleotide sequence is given as TGCAGCGTTTGGGACATCTTTGAAGCTTTCTTT. It is translated as CSVWDIFEAFF.